This T cell receptor (beta chain) was recorded in a study of OX40 agonist ivuxolimab in advanced cancers. Study summary: Mean age about 60 years, range about 23 to 79; just over 80% male.

Measured with immunoSEQ multiplex PCR; TCRdb has only the in-frame clones, and not every one. The data show some 70,000 clones, 70% to 90% seen once. Trimming left V 3 bases short and J 0 bases short, with 6 bases between. Germline V gene data show CDR1 as MDHEN and CDR2 as SYDVKM. The CDR3 extends over 15 amino acids. V usage is TRBV28 and J usage is TRBJ2-6; D is unclear. Sample: CD4+ or CD8+ T cells sorted from blood, taken in a trial of the OX40 agonist ivuxolimab. The sequence came from an adult with an advanced solid tumor such as melanoma, head and neck, liver or kidney cancer. The CDR3 spells CASSLLYSGANVLTF. In DNA, the CDR3 is TGTGCCAGCAGTTTGCTCTACTCTGGGGCCAACGTCCTGACTTTC.